Below, 30 T cell receptor beta chains from the same sample are listed, as sequenced in a study of T-cell reconstitution after alpha-beta-depleted transplantation in children. A library of TCRbeta sequences, prepared with unique molecular identifiers, was generated. A single record per CDR3 protein comes from TCRdb applying MiXCR to the PCR reads. The sample contains a few hundred thousand distinct CDR3 sequences, approximately 16% of which appear only once. The sequenced sample was PBMCs from the stem cell graft donor, obtained from the stem cell graft. The receptor set was obtained from a human donor who donated a stem cell graft to a child with acute lymphoblastic leukemia.

This chain uses TRBV29-1 with TRBJ2-1; TRBD2 aligns across 11 bases. CDR3 length: 13 amino acids. V lost 7 bases and J lost 12; bases outside the gene matches: 11. From germline, CDR1 is SQVTM and CDR2 ANQGSEA. CDR3 nucleotides: TGCAGCGCACTAGCGGGAGTAGGCGATGTGCAGTTCTTC. It specifies CSALAGVGDVQFF.

In this sample, this clonotype turned up a few times. V usage is TRBV19 and J usage is TRBJ1-2; TRBD1 matches 7 bases. CDR3 length equals 13 residues. Germline-derived CDR1 and CDR2 are LNHDA and SQIVND (reference sequence). V lost 9 bases to trimming and J lost 4 bases; unmatched junction nucleotides: 8. Here the CDR3 reads CASRTGLSYGYTF. CDR3 nucleotides: TGTGCCAGCCGGACAGGCCTTAGCTATGGCTACACCTTC.

The chain employs TRBV3-1 and TRBJ2-1; 7 nucleotides agree with TRBD1. The CDR3 contains 18 residues. V lost 0 bases to trimming and J lost 4 bases; unmatched junction nucleotides: 12. Germline CDR1 is LGHDT and CDR2 is YNNKEL (reference sequence). The CDR3: CASSQDKPSGQAYNEQFF. The CDR3 DNA is TGTGCCAGCAGCCAAGATAAACCCTCAGGACAGGCTTACAATGAGCAGTTCTTC.

This chain links TRBV18 with TRBJ1-2, with a possible D match to TRBD1 (6 bases). The V gene's germline CDR1 is KGHSH and CDR2 LQKENI. V was trimmed by 4 bases and J by 7 bases, leaving 16 bases between them. CDR3 length: 14 residues. The CDR3 sequence is CASSLAAGEGGYTF. In nucleotides, the CDR3 is TGTGCCAGCTCACTTGCGGCAGGGGAAGGTGGCTACACCTTC.

The V and J genes are TRBV9 and TRBJ2-7; the match to TRBD2 covers 8 bases. Per the germline V gene, CDR1 is SGDLS and CDR2 is YYNGEE. CDR3 length: 16 residues. After removal of 2 bases from V and 5 bases from J, the junction contained 12 bases not matched to a gene. CDR3 region: CASSVDRGSGSHEQYF. The CDR3 DNA is TGTGCCAGCAGCGTCGACCGAGGAAGCGGGAGTCACGAGCAGTACTTC.

The rearrangement links TRBV30 to TRBJ1-5; TRBD1 matches at 7 bases. Germline V gene lookup returns CDR1 GTSNPN and CDR2 SVGIG (reference sequence). CDR3 length: 14 amino acids. V dropped 1 base and J dropped 7; count of bases not matched to a gene: 7. Written as DNA, the CDR3 is TGTGCCTGGAGTGGAATGACAGGGACCCAGCCCCAGCATTTT. It yields the protein CAWSGMTGTQPQHF.

This clonotype occurred a few times. The chain uses TRBV20-1 and TRBJ2-7; D may be TRBD1 or TRBD2 (5 bases each). The CDR3 consists of 14 residues. Germline CDR1 is DFQATT and CDR2 is SNEGSKA (reference sequence). With 6 bases removed from V and 5 bases from J, the gap between germline ends came to 20 bases. CDR3 protein: CSAEPLRGPDEQYF. In DNA form, the CDR3 reads TGCAGTGCGGAACCCCTTCGGGGCCCCGACGAGCAGTACTTC.

The chain joins TRBV5-1 to TRBJ2-7, with D perhaps TRBD1 or TRBD2 (5 bases each). The ends were cut back, 0 bases at V and 6 bases at J, with 13 bases in the middle. CDR1 is SGHRS, CDR2 YFSETQ, per germline. This CDR3 is built from 14 residues. The CDR3 protein is CASSLDGTISEQYF. The CDR3 DNA follows: TGCGCCAGCAGCTTGGACGGGACGATCTCCGAGCAGTACTTC.

The chain joins TRBV27 to TRBJ2-1; D possibly uses TRBD1 or TRBD2 (5 bases each). CDR3 size: 14 residues. With 7 bases removed from V and 9 bases from J, the gap between germline ends came to 19 bases. From germline, CDR1 is MNHEY and CDR2 SMNVEV (reference sequence). The CDR3 reads CASTLRGSMGEQFF. CDR3 DNA: TGTGCCAGCACCCTGAGGGGCAGTATGGGTGAGCAGTTCTTC.

This clonotype has only a few counts. V usage is TRBV10-3 and J usage is TRBJ2-7; 7 bases match TRBD1. Germline V lookup: CDR1 ENHRY, CDR2 SYGVKD. Trimming took 7 bases from V and 4 from J; bases not matched to a gene: 7. CDR3 length: 13 residues. The CDR3 DNA is TGTGCCATCAAAAGCGACAGGGAGTACGAGCAGTACTTC. This encodes CAIKSDREYEQYF.

The V and J genes are TRBV12-3 or TRBV12-4 and TRBJ2-1; the match to TRBD2 covers 12 bases. V trimming: 5 bases; J trimming: 2 bases; junction bases outside the gene matches: 4. The CDR3 is made up of 16 amino acids. The CDR3 DNA reads TGTGCCAGCAGTGCCGGACTAGCGGGGCCCTACAATGAGCAGTTCTTC. Protein: CASSAGLAGPYNEQFF.

This clonotype was found a few times. V usage is TRBV24-1 and J usage is TRBJ2-3, with D unclear. V lost 3 bases and J lost 3, with 9 bases in between. The CDR3 length is 14 residues. CDR1 and CDR2 (germline): KGHDR, SFDVKD. CDR3 sequence: CATSDSSSTDTQYF. For the CDR3, the DNA is TGTGCCACCAGTGATAGTAGCTCAACAGATACGCAGTATTTT.

Only one count was recorded for this clonotype. J is TRBJ1-2 and V is TRBV20-1; D call uncertain. CDR1 DFQATT and CDR2 SNEGSKA come from the germline V gene (reference sequence). V gave up 3 bases and J gave up 3 bases, with 8 bases separating them. The CDR3 length is 12 residues. CDR3 DNA sequence: TGCAGTGCTAGTAAGATCGACTATGGCTACACCTTC. Residues: CSASKIDYGYTF.

V and J are TRBV28 and TRBJ1-1; D perhaps matches TRBD1 (5 bases). The ends were cut back, 9 bases at V and 0 bases at J, with 17 bases in the middle. This CDR3 is built from 15 residues. In germline, CDR1 is MDHEN, CDR2 SYDVKM. The CDR3 coding sequence is TGTGCCAGTAGTATCTCCCAGGGATTGAACACTGAAGCTTTCTTT. This codes for CASSISQGLNTEAFF.

The chain combines TRBV12-3 or TRBV12-4 with TRBJ2-5; 8 nucleotides match TRBD1. This CDR3 is built from 15 residues. V shed 6 bases and J 5 bases; nucleotides not matched to a gene: 11. Here the CDR3 reads CASSPRGQGGETQYF. The DNA of the CDR3 is TGTGCCAGCAGCCCCCGAGGACAGGGCGGGGAGACCCAGTACTTC.

The chain joins TRBV20-1 to TRBJ2-3, with 7 bases aligning to TRBD2. From germline, CDR1 is DFQATT and CDR2 SNEGSKA (reference sequence). CDR3 length equals 15 residues. V dropped 1 base and J dropped 4; count of bases not matched to a gene: 8. CDR3 nucleotides: TGCAGTGCTAGAGCCTTCGGACTAGGCGCAGATACGCAGTATTTT. Its protein is CSARAFGLGADTQYF.

The J gene is TRBJ1-6, the V gene TRBV27, with D possibly being TRBD1 (5 bases). CDR1 is MNHEY and CDR2 is SMNVEV in the germline V gene (reference sequence). The CDR3 length is 17 residues. Trimming took 3 bases from V and 4 from J, leaving 16 bases between them. The CDR3, as DNA: TGTGCCAGCAGTTTGGCCCACCCAGGGATGTATAATTCACCCCTCCACTTT. It encodes CASSLAHPGMYNSPLHF.

The chain carries TRBV20-1 and TRBJ2-3; D not resolved. Per germline, CDR1 DFQATT and CDR2 SNEGSKA (reference sequence). The germline V and J ends were trimmed by 3 bases and 4 bases, with 8 bases remaining between them. The CDR3 totals 12 residues. The CDR3 region has the DNA TGCAGTGCTAGGCCACCCCCAGATACGCAGTATTTT. Residues: CSARPPPDTQYF.

This clonotype was observed a handful of times. The chain is built from TRBV5-1 and TRBJ2-2; D is perhaps TRBD1 (6 bases). V dropped 4 bases and J dropped 4 bases, with 17 bases sitting between them. The CDR3 runs 16 residues. From germline, CDR1 is SGHRS and CDR2 YFSETQ. CDR3 amino acids: CASSTGSRGGTGELFF. The CDR3 coding sequence is TGCGCCAGCAGCACAGGGTCCCGCGGTGGCACCGGGGAGCTGTTTTTT.

This clonotype was observed a few times. The rearrangement joins TRBV14 to TRBJ1-1; a weak D match, TRBD1 (5 bases). Trimming shortened V by 7 bases and J by 5 bases, and 20 bases separated the two germline ends. The CDR3 spans 15 residues. Germline V gives CDR1 SGHDN, CDR2 FVKESK. This CDR3 is CASTLGRGGTTEAFF. CDR3 DNA: TGTGCCAGCACCCTTGGAAGGGGAGGTACGACTGAAGCTTTCTTT.

This clonotype was seen many times. V usage is TRBV20-1 and J usage is TRBJ2-1; the match to TRBD2 covers 8 bases. Germline V gene sequence: CDR1 DFQATT, CDR2 SNEGSKA (reference sequence). The CDR3 spans 14 residues. The junction had 7 bases not matched to a gene; V was cut back by 6 bases and J by 3 bases. CDR3 sequence reads: CSAPREEDYNEQFF. CDR3 coding DNA: TGCAGTGCACCGCGGGAGGAGGACTACAATGAGCAGTTCTTC.

The chain couples TRBV20-1 to TRBJ2-4; TRBD2 matches 9 bases. The CDR3 extends over 14 amino acids. V dropped 4 bases and J dropped 8; count of bases not matched to a gene: 9. CDR1 DFQATT and CDR2 SNEGSKA come from the germline V gene (reference sequence). The CDR3: CSATSLREGDIQYF. The CDR3 DNA reads TGCAGTGCTACCTCTTTGCGGGAGGGGGACATTCAGTACTTC.

The chain links TRBV6-2 or TRBV6-3 to TRBJ1-1; 7 bases align to TRBD1. The CDR3 sequence is 15 residues long. The V gene's germline CDR1 is MNHEY and CDR2 SVGEGT. Losses at the gene ends were 6 bases for V and 0 bases for J; bases not matched to a gene: 7. The CDR3 reads CASSHPTGMNTEAFF. The CDR3, as DNA: TGTGCCAGCAGCCACCCGACAGGGATGAACACTGAAGCTTTCTTT.

CDR3 sequence (DNA): TGCGCCAGCAGCTTGACAGGGGTCGGTGAAAAACTGTTTTTT. It specifies CASSLTGVGEKLFF. The gene calls are TRBV5-1 and TRBJ1-4; TRBD1 agrees at 7 bases. This CDR3 is 14 amino acids long. The germline V gene encodes CDR1 SGHRS and CDR2 YFSETQ. With V trimmed by 1 base and J by 7 bases, 4 bases remained unmatched.

The chain is built from TRBV7-6 and TRBJ2-7; 8 bases are a match to TRBD1. CDR3 size: 15 residues. The V segment lost 5 bases and the J segment 2 bases; nucleotides outside the gene matches: 8. Germline CDR1 SGHVS, CDR2 FNYEAQ. CDR3 sequence reads: CASSAGQGLAYEQYF. In nucleotides, the CDR3 is TGTGCCAGCAGCGCTGGACAGGGTCTAGCCTACGAGCAGTACTTC.

This sequence joins TRBV7-6 and TRBJ2-7; 10 bases line up with TRBD2. CDR3 length equals 18 residues. Germline V gives CDR1 SGHVS, CDR2 FNYEAQ. Germline trimming cut 1 base from V and 0 bases from J; bases unmatched to any gene: 9. CDR3 sequence (DNA): TGTGCCAGCAGCTTAGGTCGGGGTAGCGGGAGGTTCTCCTACGAGCAGTACTTC. Its translation is CASSLGRGSGRFSYEQYF.

This sequence joins TRBV11-1 and TRBJ2-2; tentative D call: TRBD1 (5 bases). Germline V CDR1 and CDR2: SGHAT, FQDESV (reference sequence). Trimming took off 7 bases at V and 4 bases at J, with 10 bases between the two ends. This CDR3 contains 13 residues. CDR3 DNA: TGTGCCAGCACCAAAACAGGCACCGGGGAGCTGTTTTTT. Protein product: CASTKTGTGELFF.

This clonotype was seen only a few times. The chain employs TRBV18 and TRBJ2-1; D is ambiguous. CDR3 length: 16 residues. V lost 5 bases and J 6 bases, leaving 20 bases between the germline ends. Germline V gene data show CDR1 as KGHSH and CDR2 as LQKENI. CDR3 in amino acids: CASSTPWTIPSNEQFF. The CDR3 DNA reads as TGTGCCAGCTCAACCCCCTGGACCATACCAAGCAATGAGCAGTTCTTC.

The V and J genes are TRBV7-2 and TRBJ1-1; D gene unclear. CDR3 length: 13 residues. Germline CDR1 reads SGHTA; CDR2 reads FQGNSA. Trimming left V 3 bases short and J 8 bases short, with 13 bases between. CDR3 sequence (DNA): TGTGCCAGCAGCTTCCAAACTTATATGGAAGCTTTCTTT. This encodes CASSFQTYMEAFF.

This clonotype appeared a few times. This chain uses TRBV5-1 with TRBJ1-2; D not resolved. The CDR3 length is 15 residues. Germline V lookup: CDR1 SGHRS, CDR2 YFSETQ. Trimming stripped 0 bases from V and 4 bases from J, with 13 bases between. For the CDR3, the DNA is TGCGCCAGCAGCTTGGAGTTGGGCACGACCTATGGCTACACCTTC. Translating it yields CASSLELGTTYGYTF. Using reference TRBV5-1 and TRBJ1-2 for the parts outside the CDR3, the full variable domain is KAGVTQTPRYLIKTRGQQVTLSCSPISGHRSVSWYQQTPGQGLQFLFEYFSETQRNKGNFPGRFSGRQFSNSRSEMNVSTLELGDSALYLCASSLELGTTYGYTFGSGTRLTVV.